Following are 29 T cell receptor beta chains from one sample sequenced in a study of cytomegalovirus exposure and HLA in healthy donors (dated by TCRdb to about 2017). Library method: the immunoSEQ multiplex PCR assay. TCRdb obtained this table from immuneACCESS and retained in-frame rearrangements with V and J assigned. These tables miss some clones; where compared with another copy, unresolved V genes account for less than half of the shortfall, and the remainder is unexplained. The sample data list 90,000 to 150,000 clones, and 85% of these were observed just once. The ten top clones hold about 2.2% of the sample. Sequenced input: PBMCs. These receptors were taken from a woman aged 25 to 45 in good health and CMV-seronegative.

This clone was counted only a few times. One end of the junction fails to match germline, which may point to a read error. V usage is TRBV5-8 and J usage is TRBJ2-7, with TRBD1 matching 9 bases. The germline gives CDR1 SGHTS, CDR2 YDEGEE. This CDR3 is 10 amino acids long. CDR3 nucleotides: TGTGCCAGCAGGCCCGGGACAGGGAAGTTC. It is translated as CASRPGTGKF.

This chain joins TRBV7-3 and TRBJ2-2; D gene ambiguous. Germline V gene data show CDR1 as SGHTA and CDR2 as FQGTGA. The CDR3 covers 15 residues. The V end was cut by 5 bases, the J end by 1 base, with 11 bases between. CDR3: CASSLYGRNTGELFF. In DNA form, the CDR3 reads TGTGCCAGCAGCCTCTATGGTCGGAACACCGGGGAGCTGTTTTTT.

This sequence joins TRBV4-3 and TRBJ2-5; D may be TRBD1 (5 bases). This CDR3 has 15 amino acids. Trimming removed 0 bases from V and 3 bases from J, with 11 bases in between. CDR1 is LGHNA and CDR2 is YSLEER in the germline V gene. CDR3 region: CASSQEVGLEETQYF. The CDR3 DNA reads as TGCGCCAGCAGCCAAGAGGTGGGGCTAGAAGAGACCCAGTACTTC.

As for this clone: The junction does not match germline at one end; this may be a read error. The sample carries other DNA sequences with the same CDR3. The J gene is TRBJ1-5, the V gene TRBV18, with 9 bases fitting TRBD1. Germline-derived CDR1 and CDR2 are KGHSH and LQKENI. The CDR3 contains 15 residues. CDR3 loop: CASSPQGASNQPQHF. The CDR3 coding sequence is TGTGCCAGCTCTCCACAGGGGGCGAGCAATCAGCCCCAGCATTTT.

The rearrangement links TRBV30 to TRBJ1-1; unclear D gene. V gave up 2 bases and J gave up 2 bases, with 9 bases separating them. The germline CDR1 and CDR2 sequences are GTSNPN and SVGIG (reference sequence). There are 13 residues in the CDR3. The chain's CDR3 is CAWSNSRNTEAFF. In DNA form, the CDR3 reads TGTGCCTGGAGTAACAGCAGAAACACTGAAGCTTTCTTT. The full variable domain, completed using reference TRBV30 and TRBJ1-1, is SQTIHQWPATLVQPVGSPLSLECTVEGTSNPNLYWYRQAAGRGLQLLFYSVGIGQISSEVPQNLSASRPQDRQFILSSKKLLLSDSGFYLCAWSNSRNTEAFFGQGTRLTVV.

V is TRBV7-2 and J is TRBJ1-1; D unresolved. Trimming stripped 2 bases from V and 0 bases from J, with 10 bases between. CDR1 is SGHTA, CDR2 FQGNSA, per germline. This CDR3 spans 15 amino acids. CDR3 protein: CASSLLGSMNTEAFF. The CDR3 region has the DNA TGTGCCAGCAGCTTATTAGGTAGCATGAACACTGAAGCTTTCTTT.

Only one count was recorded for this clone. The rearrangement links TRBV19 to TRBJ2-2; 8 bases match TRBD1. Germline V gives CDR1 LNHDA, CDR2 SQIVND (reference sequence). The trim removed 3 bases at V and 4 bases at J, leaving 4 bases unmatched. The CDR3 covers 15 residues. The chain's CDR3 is CASSIAGGSTGELFF. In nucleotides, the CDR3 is TGTGCCAGTAGTATTGCAGGGGGCTCCACCGGGGAGCTGTTTTTT.

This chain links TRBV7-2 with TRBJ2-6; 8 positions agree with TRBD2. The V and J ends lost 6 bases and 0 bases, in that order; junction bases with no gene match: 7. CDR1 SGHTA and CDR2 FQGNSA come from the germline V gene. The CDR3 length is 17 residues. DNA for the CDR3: TGTGCCAGCAGTTTCCCGGGGGGGAACTCTGGGGCCAACGTCCTGACTTTC. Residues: CASSFPGGNSGANVLTF.

The CDR3 loop reads CASSPDRRRGYGYTF. CDR3 DNA sequence: TGTGCCAGCAGCCCGGACAGGCGGAGGGGCTATGGCTACACCTTC. The gene calls are TRBV6-6 and TRBJ1-2, with TRBD1 identical over 7 bases. The CDR3 is 15 residues long. Germline V gives CDR1 MNHNY, CDR2 SVGAGI (reference sequence). V gave up 6 bases and J gave up 4 bases; unmatched junction bases: 11.

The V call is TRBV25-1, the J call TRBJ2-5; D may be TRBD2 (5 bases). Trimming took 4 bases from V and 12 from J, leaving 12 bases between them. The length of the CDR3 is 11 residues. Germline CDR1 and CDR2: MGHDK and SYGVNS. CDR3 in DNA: TGTGCCAGCAGTGGCCGGGATTCTAAGTACTTC. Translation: CASSGRDSKYF.

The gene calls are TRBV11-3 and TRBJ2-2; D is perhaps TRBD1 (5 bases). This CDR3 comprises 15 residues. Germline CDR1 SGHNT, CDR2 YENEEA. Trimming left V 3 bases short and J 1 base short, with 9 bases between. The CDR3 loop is CASSLAGLNTGELFF. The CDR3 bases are TGTGCCAGCAGCTTGGCAGGGCTGAACACCGGGGAGCTGTTTTTT.

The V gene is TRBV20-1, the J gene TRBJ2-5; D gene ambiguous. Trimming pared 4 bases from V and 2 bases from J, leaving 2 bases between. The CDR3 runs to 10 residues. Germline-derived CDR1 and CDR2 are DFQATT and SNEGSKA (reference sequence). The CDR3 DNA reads TGCAGTGCTATACAAGAGACCCAGTACTTC. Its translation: CSAIQETQYF.

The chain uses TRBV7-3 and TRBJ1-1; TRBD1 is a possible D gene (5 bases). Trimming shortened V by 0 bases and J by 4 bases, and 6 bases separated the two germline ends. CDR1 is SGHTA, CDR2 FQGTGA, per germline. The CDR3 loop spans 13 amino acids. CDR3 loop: CASSLTGVTEAFF. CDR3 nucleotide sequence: TGTGCCAGCAGCTTAACAGGGGTCACTGAAGCTTTCTTT. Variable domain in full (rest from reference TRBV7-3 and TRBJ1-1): GAGVSQTPSNKVTEKGKYVELRCDPISGHTALYWYRQSLGQGPEFLIYFQGTGAADDSGLPNDRFFAVRPEGSVSTLKIQRTERGDSAVYLCASSLTGVTEAFFGQGTRLTVV.

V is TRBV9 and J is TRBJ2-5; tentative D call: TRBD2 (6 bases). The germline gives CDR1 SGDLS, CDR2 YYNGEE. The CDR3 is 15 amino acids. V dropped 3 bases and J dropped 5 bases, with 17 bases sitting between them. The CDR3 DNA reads TGTGCCAGCAGCGCCCGGGGACTTGAAGGCGAGACCCAGTACTTC. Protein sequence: CASSARGLEGETQYF.

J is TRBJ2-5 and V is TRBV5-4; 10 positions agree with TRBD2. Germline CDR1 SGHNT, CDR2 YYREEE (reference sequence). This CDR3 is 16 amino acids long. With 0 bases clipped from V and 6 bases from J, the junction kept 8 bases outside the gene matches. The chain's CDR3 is CASSLAPTSGLKTQYF. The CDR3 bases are TGTGCCAGCAGCTTGGCCCCGACTAGCGGGTTAAAGACCCAGTACTTC.

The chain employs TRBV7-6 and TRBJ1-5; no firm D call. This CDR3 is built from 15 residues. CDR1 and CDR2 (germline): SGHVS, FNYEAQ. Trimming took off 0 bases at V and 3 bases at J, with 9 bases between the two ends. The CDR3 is CASSLASGFNQPQHF. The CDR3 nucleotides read TGTGCCAGCAGCTTAGCGTCGGGATTCAATCAGCCCCAGCATTTT.

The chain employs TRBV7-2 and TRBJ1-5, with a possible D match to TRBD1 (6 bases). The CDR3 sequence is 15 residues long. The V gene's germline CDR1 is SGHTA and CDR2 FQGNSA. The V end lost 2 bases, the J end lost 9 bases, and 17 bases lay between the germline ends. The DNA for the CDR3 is TGTGCCAGCAGCTTAAGGAGGGGGGGGGAATCGCCCCAGCATTTT. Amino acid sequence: CASSLRRGGESPQHF.

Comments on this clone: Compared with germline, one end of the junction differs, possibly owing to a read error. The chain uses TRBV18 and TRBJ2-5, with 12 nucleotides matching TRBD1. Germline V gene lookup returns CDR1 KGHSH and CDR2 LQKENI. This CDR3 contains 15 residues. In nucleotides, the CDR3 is TGTGCCAGCTCCCCCGGGACAGGGGGCCAACAGACCCAGTACTTC. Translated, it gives CASSPGTGGQQTQYF.

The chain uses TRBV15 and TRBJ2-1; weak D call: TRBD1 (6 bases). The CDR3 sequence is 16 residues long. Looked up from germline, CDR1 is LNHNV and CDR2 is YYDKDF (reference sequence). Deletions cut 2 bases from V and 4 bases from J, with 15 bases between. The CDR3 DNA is TGTGCCACCAGCAGACCCGGGACACCCCATTACAATGAGCAGTTCTTC. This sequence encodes CATSRPGTPHYNEQFF.

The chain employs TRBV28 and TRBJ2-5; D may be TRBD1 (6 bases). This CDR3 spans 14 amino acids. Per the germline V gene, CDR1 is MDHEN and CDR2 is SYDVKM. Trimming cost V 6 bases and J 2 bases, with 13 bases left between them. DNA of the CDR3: TGTGCCAGCAGCCCACTCAGGGGTCAAGAGACCCAGTACTTC. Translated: CASSPLRGQETQYF.

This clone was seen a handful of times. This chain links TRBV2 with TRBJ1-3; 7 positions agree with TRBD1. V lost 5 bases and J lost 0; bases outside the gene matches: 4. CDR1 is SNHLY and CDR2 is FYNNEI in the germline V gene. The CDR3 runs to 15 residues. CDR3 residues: CASSKTGVSGNTIYF. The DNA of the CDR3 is TGTGCCAGCAGTAAAACAGGGGTCTCTGGAAACACCATATATTTT.

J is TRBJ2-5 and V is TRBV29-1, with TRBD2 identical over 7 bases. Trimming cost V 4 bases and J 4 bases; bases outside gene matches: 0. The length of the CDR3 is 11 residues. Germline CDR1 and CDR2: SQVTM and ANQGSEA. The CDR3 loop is CSVAGGETQYF. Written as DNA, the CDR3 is TGCAGCGTTGCGGGGGGAGAGACCCAGTACTTC.

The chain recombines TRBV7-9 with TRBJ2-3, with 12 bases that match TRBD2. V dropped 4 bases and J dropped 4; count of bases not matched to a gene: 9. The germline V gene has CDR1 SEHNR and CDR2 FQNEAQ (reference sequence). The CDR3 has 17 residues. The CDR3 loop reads CASSSYRTSGESDTQYF. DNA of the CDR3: TGTGCCAGCAGCTCTTACAGGACTAGCGGGGAATCAGATACGCAGTATTTT.

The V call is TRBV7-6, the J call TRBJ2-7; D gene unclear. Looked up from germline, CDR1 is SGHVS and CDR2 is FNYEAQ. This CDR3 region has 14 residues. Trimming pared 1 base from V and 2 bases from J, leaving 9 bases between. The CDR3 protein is CASSLVASTYEQYF. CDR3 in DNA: TGTGCCAGCAGCTTAGTAGCCAGCACCTACGAGCAGTACTTC.

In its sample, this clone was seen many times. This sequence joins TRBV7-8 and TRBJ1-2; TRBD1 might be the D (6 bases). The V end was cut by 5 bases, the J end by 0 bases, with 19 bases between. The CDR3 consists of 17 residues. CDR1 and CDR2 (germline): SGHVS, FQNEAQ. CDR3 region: CASSPLYADSPNYGYTF. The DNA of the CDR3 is TGTGCCAGCAGCCCCTTGTACGCGGACAGTCCTAACTATGGCTACACCTTC. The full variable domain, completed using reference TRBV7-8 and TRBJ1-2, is GAGVSQSPRYKVAKRGQDVALRCDPISGHVSLFWYQQALGQGPEFLTYFQNEAQLDKSGLPSDRFFAERPEGSVSTLKIQRTQQEDSAVYLCASSPLYADSPNYGYTFGSGTRLTVV.

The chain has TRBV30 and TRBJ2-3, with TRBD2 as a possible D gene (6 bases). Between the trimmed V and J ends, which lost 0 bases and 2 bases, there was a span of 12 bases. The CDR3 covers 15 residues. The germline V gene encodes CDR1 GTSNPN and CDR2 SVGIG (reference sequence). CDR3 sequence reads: CAWSVQAGLTDTQYF. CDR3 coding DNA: TGTGCCTGGAGTGTACAGGCGGGGCTCACAGATACGCAGTATTTT.

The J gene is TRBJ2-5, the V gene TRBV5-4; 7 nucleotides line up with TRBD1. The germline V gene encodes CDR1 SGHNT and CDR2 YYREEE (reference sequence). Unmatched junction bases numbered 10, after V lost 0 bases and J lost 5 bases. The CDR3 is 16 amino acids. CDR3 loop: CASSLARGQDEETQYF. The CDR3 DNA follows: TGTGCCAGCAGCTTGGCCCGAGGACAGGATGAGGAGACCCAGTACTTC.

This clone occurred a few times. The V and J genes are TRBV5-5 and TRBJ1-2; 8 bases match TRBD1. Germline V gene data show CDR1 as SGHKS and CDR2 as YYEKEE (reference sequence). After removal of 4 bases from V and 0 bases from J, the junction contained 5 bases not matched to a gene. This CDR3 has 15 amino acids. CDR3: CASSQRRGPNYGYTF. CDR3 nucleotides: TGTGCCAGCAGCCAACGCAGGGGGCCTAACTATGGCTACACCTTC.

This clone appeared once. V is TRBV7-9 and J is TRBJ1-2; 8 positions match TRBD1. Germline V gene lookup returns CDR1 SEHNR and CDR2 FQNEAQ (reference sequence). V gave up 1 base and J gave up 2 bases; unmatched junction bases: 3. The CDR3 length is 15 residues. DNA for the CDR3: TGTGCCAGCAGCTTAGTAGGACAGGGAAACTATGGCTACACCTTC. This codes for CASSLVGQGNYGYTF.